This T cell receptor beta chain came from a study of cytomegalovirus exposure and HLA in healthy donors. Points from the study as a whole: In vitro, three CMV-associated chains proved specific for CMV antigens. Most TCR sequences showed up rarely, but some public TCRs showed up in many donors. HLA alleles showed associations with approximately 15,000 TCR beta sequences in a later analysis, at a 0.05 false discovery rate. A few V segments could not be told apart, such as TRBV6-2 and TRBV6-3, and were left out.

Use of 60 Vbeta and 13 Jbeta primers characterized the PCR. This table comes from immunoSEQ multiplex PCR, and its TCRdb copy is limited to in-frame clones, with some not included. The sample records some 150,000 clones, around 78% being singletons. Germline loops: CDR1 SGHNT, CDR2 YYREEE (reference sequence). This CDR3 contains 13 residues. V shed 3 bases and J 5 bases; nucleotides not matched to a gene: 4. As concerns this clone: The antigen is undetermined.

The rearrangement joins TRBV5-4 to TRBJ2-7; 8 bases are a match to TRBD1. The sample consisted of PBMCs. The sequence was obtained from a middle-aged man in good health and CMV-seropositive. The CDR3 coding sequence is TGTGCCAGCAGCTCGGACAGGGACAACGAGCAGTACTTC. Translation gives CASSSDRDNEQYF.